What follows describes a single T cell receptor beta chain. Its recognized antigen is unknown. No base-level quality is on record; no much larger clone is a single base apart. The data belong to a study of T cell changes during pregnancy in multiple sclerosis (dated by TCRdb to between 2018 and 2021). For the wider study: The study looked at changes in the T cell repertoire across pregnancy in women with multiple sclerosis.

Library preparation employed the immunoSEQ multiplex PCR assay. TCRdb provides this immuneACCESS table in a form limited to in-frame rearrangements. Some clones are lacking; in checked studies, under half of them reflect an unresolved V gene, and why the rest are absent is not known. The sample profile shows 78,000 or so clones; approximately 90% of them were found once. The top ten hold around 2.6% of the sample. V and J are truncated by 4 bases and 6 bases respectively, leaving an intervening sequence of 4 bases. From the cysteine through the phenylalanine, the CDR3 covers 10 amino acids. This entry keeps only the CDR3 DNA: 30 bases, framed from base 1. CDR1 and CDR2 are read off the germline V gene (reference sequence) as DFQATT and SNEGSKA.

The receptor was derived from a female donor with multiple sclerosis, enrolled in a pregnancy study. Recombination connected TRBV20-1 to TRBJ2-1, with no confident D gene call. The source was peripheral blood, collected before pregnancy. CDR3 protein: CSATLNEQFF. The nucleotide sequence reads as follows: TGCAGTGCTACACTCAATGAGCAGTTCTTC.